This T cell receptor beta chain was sequenced in a study of Graves' ophthalmopathy and Graves' hyperthyroidism. The CDR3 covers 14 residues. Trimming stripped 6 bases from V and 11 bases from J, with 19 bases between. The V gene's germline CDR1 is MNHEY and CDR2 SVGEGT. From RNA, the CDR3 regions of TCR beta chains were amplified and sequenced. HTBI primers primed a first-round RT-PCR, and a second-round multiplex PCR followed. TCRdb re-called the multiplex PCR reads with MiXCR, one entry per CDR3 protein. The sample yields over a million distinct CDR3 sequences, about 40% seen once. A few counts support this clonotype.

The receptor comes from an adult man with Graves' hyperthyroidism. The sequencing sample was made of peripheral blood or thyroid tissue (not recorded which). The J gene is TRBJ2-2, the V gene TRBV6-2 or TRBV6-3; maybe TRBD2 (6 bases). CDR3 in DNA: TGTGCCAGCAGGGGGACTCCGGAGGGGCTCGAGCTGTTTTTT. This encodes CASRGTPEGLELFF.